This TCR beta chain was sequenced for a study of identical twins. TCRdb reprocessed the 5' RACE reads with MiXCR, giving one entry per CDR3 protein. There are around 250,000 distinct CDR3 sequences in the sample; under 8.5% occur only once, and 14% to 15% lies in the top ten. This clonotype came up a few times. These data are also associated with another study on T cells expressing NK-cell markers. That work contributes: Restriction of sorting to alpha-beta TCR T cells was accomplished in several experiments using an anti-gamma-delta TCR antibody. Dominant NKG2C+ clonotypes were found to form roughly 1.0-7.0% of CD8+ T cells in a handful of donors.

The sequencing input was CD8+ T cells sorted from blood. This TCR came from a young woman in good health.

In DNA, the CDR3 is TGTGCCAGCAGACTAGGACAAGATCAAGAGACCCAGTACTTC. Its translation: CASRLGQDQETQYF. The J gene is TRBJ2-5, the V gene TRBV13; perhaps D is TRBD1 or TRBD2 (5 bases each). Germline V gene lookup returns CDR1 PRHDT and CDR2 FYEKMQ (reference sequence). V lost 6 bases, J lost 2 bases, and 13 bases lay in between. The CDR3 sequence is 14 residues long.